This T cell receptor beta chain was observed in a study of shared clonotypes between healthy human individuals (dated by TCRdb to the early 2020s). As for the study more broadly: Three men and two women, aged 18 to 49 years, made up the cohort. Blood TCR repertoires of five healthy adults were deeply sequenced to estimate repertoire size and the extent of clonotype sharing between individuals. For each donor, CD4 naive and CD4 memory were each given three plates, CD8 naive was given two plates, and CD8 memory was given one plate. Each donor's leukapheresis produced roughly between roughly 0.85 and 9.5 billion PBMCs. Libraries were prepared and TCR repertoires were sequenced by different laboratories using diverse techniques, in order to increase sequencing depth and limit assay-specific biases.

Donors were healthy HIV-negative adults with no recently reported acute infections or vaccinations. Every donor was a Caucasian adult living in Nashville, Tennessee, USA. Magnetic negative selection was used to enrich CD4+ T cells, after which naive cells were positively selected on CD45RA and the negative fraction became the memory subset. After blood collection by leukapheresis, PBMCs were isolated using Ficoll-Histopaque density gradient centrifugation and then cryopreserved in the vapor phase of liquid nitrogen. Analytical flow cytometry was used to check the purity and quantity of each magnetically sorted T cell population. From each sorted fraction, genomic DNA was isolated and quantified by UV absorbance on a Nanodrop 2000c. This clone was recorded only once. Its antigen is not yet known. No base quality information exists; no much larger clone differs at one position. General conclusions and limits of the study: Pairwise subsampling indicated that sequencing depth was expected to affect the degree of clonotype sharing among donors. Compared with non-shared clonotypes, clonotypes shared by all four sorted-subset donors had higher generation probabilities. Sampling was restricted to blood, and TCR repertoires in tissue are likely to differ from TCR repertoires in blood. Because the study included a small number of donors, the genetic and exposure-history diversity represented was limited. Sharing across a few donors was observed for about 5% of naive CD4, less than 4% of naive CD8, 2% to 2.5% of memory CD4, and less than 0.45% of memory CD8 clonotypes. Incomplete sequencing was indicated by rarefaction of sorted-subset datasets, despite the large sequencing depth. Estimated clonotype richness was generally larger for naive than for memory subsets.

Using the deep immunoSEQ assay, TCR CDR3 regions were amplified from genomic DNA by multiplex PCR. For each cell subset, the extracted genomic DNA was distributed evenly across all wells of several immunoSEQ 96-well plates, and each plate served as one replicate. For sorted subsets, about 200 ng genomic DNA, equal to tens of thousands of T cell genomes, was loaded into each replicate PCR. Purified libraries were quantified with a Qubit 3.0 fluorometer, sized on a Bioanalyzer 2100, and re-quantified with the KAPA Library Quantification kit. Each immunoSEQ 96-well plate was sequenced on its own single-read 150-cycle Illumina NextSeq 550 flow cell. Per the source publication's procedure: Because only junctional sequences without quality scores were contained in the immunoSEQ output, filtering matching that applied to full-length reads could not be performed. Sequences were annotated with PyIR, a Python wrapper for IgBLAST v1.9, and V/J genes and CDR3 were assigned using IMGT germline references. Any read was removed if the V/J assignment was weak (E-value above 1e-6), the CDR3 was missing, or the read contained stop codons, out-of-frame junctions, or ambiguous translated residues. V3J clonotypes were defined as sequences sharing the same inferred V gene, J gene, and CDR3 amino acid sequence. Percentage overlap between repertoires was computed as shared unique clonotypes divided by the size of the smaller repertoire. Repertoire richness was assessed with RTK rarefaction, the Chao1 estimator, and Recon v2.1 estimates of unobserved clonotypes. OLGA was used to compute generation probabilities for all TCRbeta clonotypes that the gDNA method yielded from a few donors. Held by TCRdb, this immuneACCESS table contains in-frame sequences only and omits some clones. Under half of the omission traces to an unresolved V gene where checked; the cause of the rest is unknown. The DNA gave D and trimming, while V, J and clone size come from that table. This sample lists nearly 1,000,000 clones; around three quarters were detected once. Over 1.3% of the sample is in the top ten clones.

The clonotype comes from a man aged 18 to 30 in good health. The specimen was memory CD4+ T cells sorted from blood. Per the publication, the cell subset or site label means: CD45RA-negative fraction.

The DNA is as follows: TGTGCCAGCTCACCAGTCGGGGCCTTAACCTACGAGCAGTACTTC. This sequence encodes CASSPVGALTYEQYF. The chain uses TRBV18 and TRBJ2-7, with the D call perhaps TRBD1 or TRBD2, each one matching 5 bases. From a lookup of the germline V gene, CDR1 and CDR2 are KGHSH and LQKENI. V is shortened by 2 bases, J by 2 bases, and the region joining them spans 13 bases. The CDR3 sequence holds 15 residues, the cysteine and phenylalanine included. Only CDR3 DNA remains: 45 bases, in frame from the first base. The variable domain in full, with residues beyond the CDR3 obtained from the reference TRBV18 and TRBJ2-7 genes, is NAGVMQNPRHLVRRRGQEARLRCSPMKGHSHVYWYRQLPEEGLKFMVYLQKENIIDESGMPKERFSAEFPKEGPSILRIQQVVRGDSAAYFCASSPVGALTYEQYFGPGTRLTVT.